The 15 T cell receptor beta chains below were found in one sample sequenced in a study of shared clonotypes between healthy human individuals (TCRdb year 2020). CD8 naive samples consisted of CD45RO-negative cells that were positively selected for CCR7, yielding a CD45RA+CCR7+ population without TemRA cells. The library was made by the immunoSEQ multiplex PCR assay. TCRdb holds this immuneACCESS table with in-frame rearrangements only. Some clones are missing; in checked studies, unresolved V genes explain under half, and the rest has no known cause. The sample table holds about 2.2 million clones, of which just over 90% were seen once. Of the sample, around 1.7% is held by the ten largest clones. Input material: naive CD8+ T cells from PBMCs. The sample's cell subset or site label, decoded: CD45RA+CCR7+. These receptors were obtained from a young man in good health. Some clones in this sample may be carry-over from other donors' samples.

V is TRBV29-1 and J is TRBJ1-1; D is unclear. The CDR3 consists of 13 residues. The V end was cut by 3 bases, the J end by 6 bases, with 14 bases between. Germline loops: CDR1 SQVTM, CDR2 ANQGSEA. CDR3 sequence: CSVDLSNSAEAFF. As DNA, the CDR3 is TGCAGCGTTGATCTGAGTAATAGCGCTGAAGCTTTCTTT.

CDR3 nucleotides: TGCGCCAGCAATCAGGGCGGTGGTGAAAAACTGTTTTTT. Encoded protein: CASNQGGGEKLFF. This chain uses TRBV10-2 with TRBJ1-4, with TRBD1 as a possible D gene (5 bases). Trimming left V 7 bases short and J 7 bases short, with 13 bases between. This CDR3 has 13 residues. CDR1 is WSHSY, CDR2 SAAADI, per germline.

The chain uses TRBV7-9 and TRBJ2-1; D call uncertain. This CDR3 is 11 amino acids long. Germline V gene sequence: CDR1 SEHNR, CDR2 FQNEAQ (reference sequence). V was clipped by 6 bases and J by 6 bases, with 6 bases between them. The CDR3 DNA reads TGTGCCAGCAGACGGGCCAATGAGCAGTTCTTC. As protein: CASRRANEQFF.

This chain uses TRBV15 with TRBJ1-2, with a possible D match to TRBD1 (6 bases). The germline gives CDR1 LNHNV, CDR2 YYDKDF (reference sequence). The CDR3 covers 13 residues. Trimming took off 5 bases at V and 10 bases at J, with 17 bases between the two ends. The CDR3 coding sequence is TGTGCCACCAGCGACACCTTAGGGGGACTCTACACCTTC. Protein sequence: CATSDTLGGLYTF.

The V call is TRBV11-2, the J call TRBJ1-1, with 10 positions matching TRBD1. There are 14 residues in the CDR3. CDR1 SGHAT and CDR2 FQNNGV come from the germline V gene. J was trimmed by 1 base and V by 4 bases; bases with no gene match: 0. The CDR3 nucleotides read TGTGCCAGCAGCTGGACAGGGGGGAACACTGAAGCTTTCTTT. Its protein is CASSWTGGNTEAFF. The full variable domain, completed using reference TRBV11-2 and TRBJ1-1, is EAGVAQSPRYKIIEKRQSVAFWCNPISGHATLYWYQQILGQGPKLLIQFQNNGVVDDSQLPKDRFSAERLKGVDSTLKIQPAKLEDSAVYLCASSWTGGNTEAFFGQGTRLTVV.

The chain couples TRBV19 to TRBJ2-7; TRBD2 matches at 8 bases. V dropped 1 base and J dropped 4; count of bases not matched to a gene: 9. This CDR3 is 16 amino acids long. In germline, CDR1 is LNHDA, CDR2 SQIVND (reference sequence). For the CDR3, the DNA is TGTGCCAGTAGTATAGTAGGAGCGGGAGAGGAGTACGAGCAGTACTTC. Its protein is CASSIVGAGEEYEQYF.

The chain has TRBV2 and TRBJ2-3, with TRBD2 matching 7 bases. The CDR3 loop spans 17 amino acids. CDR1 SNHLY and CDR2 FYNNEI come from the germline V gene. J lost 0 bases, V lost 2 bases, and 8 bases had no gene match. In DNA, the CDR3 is TGTGCCAGCAGTGAAACTTTGGGTAGCGGGAGCACAGATACGCAGTATTTT. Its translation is CASSETLGSGSTDTQYF.

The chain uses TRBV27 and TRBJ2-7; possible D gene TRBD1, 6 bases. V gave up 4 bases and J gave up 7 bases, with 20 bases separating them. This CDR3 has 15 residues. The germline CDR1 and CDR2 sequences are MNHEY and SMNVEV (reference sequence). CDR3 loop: CASSSLGTIVEEQYF. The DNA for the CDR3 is TGTGCCAGCAGTTCTCTCGGGACAATCGTTGAAGAGCAGTACTTC.

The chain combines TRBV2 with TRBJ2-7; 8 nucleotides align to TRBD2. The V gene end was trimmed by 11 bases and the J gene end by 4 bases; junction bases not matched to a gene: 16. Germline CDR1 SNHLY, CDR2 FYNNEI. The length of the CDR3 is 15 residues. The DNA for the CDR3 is TGTGCCGGGGGGCTGGGGACTAGTTTTTCGTACGAGCAGTACTTC. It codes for CAGGLGTSFSYEQYF.

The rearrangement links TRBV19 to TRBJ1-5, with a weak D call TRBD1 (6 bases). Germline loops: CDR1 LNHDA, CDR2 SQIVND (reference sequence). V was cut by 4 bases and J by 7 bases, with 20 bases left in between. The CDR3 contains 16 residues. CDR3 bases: TGTGCCAGTAGTACGGCCACAGGGTTCGCAGTACAGCCCCAGCATTTT. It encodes CASSTATGFAVQPQHF. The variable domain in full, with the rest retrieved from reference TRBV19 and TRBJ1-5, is DGGITQSPKYLFRKEGQNVTLSCEQNLNHDAMYWYRQDPGQGLRLIYYSQIVNDFQKGDIAEGYSVSREKKESFPLTVTSAQKNPTAFYLCASSTATGFAVQPQHFGDGTRLSIL.

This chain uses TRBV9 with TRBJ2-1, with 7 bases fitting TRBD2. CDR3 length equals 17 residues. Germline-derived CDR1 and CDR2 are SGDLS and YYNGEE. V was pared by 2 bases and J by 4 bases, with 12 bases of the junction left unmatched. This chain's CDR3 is CASSVRAGRVGYNEQFF. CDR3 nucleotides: TGTGCCAGCAGCGTCCGAGCGGGACGGGTGGGGTACAATGAGCAGTTCTTC.

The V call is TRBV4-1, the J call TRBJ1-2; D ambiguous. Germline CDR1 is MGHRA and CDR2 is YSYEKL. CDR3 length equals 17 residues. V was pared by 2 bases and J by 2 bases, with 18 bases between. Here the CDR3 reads CASSQSREVPKNYGYTF. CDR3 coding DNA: TGCGCCAGCAGCCAATCCCGGGAGGTGCCGAAGAACTATGGCTACACCTTC.

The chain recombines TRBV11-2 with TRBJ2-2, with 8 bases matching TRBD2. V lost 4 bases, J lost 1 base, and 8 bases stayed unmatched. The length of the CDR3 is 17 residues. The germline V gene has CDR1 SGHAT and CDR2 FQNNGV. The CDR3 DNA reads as TGTGCCAGCAGCTCTCCCGTACTAGCGGTGAACACCGGGGAGCTGTTTTTT. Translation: CASSSPVLAVNTGELFF.

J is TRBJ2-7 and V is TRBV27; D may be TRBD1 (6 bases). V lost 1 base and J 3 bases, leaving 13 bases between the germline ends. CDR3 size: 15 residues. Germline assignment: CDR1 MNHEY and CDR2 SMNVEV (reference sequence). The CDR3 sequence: CASSLWAGAGYEQYF. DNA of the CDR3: TGTGCCAGCAGTTTATGGGCAGGGGCGGGCTACGAGCAGTACTTC.

DNA of the CDR3: TGCGCCAGCAGCCCACCCGGGACAGGAGGCCTAGAGCAGTACTTC. This encodes CASSPPGTGGLEQYF. The chain uses TRBV5-1 and TRBJ2-7; TRBD1 matches at 8 bases. CDR3 length: 15 residues. The germline V gene has CDR1 SGHRS and CDR2 YFSETQ. J lost 7 bases, V lost 4 bases, and 13 bases had no gene match.